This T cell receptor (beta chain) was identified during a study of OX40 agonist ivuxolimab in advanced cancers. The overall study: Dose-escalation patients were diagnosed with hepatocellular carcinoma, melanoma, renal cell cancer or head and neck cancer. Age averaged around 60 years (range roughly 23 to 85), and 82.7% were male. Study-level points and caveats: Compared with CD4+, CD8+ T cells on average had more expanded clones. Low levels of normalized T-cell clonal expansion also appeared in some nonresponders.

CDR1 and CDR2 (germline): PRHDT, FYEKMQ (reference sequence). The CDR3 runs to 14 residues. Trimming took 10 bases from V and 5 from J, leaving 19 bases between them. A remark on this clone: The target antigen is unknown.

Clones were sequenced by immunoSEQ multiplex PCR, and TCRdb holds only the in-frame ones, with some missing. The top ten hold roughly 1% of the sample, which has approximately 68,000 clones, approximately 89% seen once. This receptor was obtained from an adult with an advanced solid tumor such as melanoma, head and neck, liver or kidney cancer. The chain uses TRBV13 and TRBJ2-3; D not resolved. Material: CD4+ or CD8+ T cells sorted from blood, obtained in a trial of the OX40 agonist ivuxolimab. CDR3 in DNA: TGTGCCACGAAAAGACGGACCCGCGTAGATACGCAGTATTTT. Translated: CATKRRTRVDTQYF.